The 20 T cell receptor beta chains reported below all come from one sample, sequenced in a study of radiotherapy plus CTLA-4 blockade in lung cancer. The repertoire was sequenced with immunoSEQ multiplex PCR; TCRdb's copy has only in-frame clones and lacks some. The sample contains more than 40,000 clones, approximately 73% of which appear only once. Sequencing was performed on peripheral blood, taken from a patient treated with radiotherapy plus ipilimumab. These receptors were collected from a human donor with non-small cell lung cancer who had a complete response to radiotherapy plus ipilimumab.

The chain has TRBV7-8 and TRBJ1-5; maybe TRBD1 (6 bases). With 1 base removed from V and 6 bases from J, the gap between germline ends came to 16 bases. Germline-derived CDR1 and CDR2 are SGHVS and FQNEAQ. The CDR3 is 16 residues long. CDR3: CASSLDRQVGGQPQHF. CDR3 nucleotide sequence: TGTGCCAGCAGCTTAGATCGACAGGTGGGCGGTCAGCCCCAGCATTTT.

A remark on this clone: The same CDR3 is also encoded by other DNA sequences in this sample. The genes are TRBV7-6 and TRBJ2-4; 9 positions match TRBD2. This CDR3 spans 18 amino acids. The V gene's germline CDR1 is SGHVS and CDR2 FNYEAQ. J was trimmed by 1 base and V by 1 base; bases with no gene match: 8. For the CDR3, the DNA is TGTGCCAGCAGCTTAGATGTGGCTAGCGGGACGGCCAAAAACATTCAGTACTTC. Its translation is CASSLDVASGTAKNIQYF.

This rearrangement joins TRBV9 to TRBJ2-1; 8 bases are a match to TRBD2. Germline V gives CDR1 SGDLS, CDR2 YYNGEE. V was clipped by 2 bases and J by 5 bases; unmatched bases: 6. This CDR3 comprises 15 residues. This CDR3 reads CASSVIAGLNNEQFF. As DNA, the CDR3 is TGTGCCAGCAGCGTCATAGCGGGATTGAACAATGAGCAGTTCTTC.

This clone was detected only a few times. The J gene is TRBJ1-5, the V gene TRBV19; D may be TRBD1 (6 bases). The CDR3 length is 16 residues. V lost 3 bases, J lost 10 bases, and 22 bases lay in between. Germline loops: CDR1 LNHDA, CDR2 SQIVND (reference sequence). CDR3 bases: TGTGCCAGTAGTATCCCCTGGGTGGGGGCGACGGGACCCCAGCATTTT. Amino acid sequence: CASSIPWVGATGPQHF. Using reference TRBV19 and TRBJ1-5 for the parts outside the CDR3, the full variable domain is DGGITQSPKYLFRKEGQNVTLSCEQNLNHDAMYWYRQDPGQGLRLIYYSQIVNDFQKGDIAEGYSVSREKKESFPLTVTSAQKNPTAFYLCASSIPWVGATGPQHFGDGTRLSIL.

This clone has just one count. CDR3 amino acids: CASSFLRETYEQYF. The CDR3 DNA follows: TGTGCCAGCAGCTTCTTACGGGAGACCTACGAGCAGTACTTC. The rearrangement joins TRBV11-2 to TRBJ2-7, with D tentatively TRBD2 (6 bases). The CDR3 totals 14 residues. V was clipped by 3 bases and J by 2 bases, with 11 bases between them. CDR1 and CDR2 from the germline V gene are SGHAT and FQNNGV.

The chain recombines TRBV7-9 with TRBJ1-5; 7 nucleotides line up with TRBD1. CDR1 is SEHNR and CDR2 is FQNEAQ in the germline V gene (reference sequence). CDR3 length: 16 residues. J gave up 3 bases and V 0 bases, and 5 bases lay outside the gene matches. The CDR3 loop reads CASSLAWGQNNQPQHF. In DNA form, the CDR3 reads TGTGCCAGCAGCTTAGCCTGGGGACAGAACAATCAGCCCCAGCATTTT.

The chain employs TRBV4-1 and TRBJ2-7, with D hard to call. The V and J ends lost 8 bases and 5 bases respectively, with 10 bases between them. CDR1 and CDR2 (germline): MGHRA, YSYEKL. CDR3 size: 11 residues. Here the CDR3 reads CASSRGDEQYF. In nucleotides, the CDR3 is TGCGCCAGCTCCCGCGGAGACGAGCAGTACTTC.

V and J are TRBV7-2 and TRBJ2-2; 10 nucleotides align to TRBD1. Losses at the gene ends were 3 bases for V and 7 bases for J; bases not matched to a gene: 5. Germline CDR1 and CDR2: SGHTA and FQGNSA. The CDR3 consists of 15 residues. Here the CDR3 DNA reads TGTGCCAGCAGCTTTTGGACAGGGGGTATCGGGGAGCTGTTTTTT. It encodes CASSFWTGGIGELFF. The variable domain in full, completed from reference TRBV7-2 and TRBJ2-2, reads GAGVSQSPSNKVTEKGKDVELRCDPISGHTALYWYRQSLGQGLEFLIYFQGNSAPDKSGLPSDRFSAERTGGSVSTLTIQRTQQEDSAVYLCASSFWTGGIGELFFGEGSRLTVL.

The chain joins TRBV2 to TRBJ2-3; 16 bases line up with TRBD2. CDR1 and CDR2 from the germline V gene are SNHLY and FYNNEI. The V and J ends lost 6 bases and 6 bases, in that order; junction bases with no gene match: 6. The CDR3 sequence is 16 residues long. Written as DNA, the CDR3 is TGTGCCAGCAGGGCGGGACTAGCGGGGGGGATGGATACGCAGTATTTT. Translated: CASRAGLAGGMDTQYF. Supplemented by reference TRBV2 and TRBJ2-3, the full variable domain reads EPEVTQTPSHQVTQMGQEVILRCVPISNHLYFYWYRQILGQKVEFLVSFYNNEISEKSEIFDDQFSVERPDGSNFTLKIRSTKLEDSAMYFCASRAGLAGGMDTQYFGPGTRLTVL.

The J gene is TRBJ2-2, the V gene TRBV9, with 7 bases that match TRBD1. Germline CDR1 SGDLS, CDR2 YYNGEE. The CDR3 extends over 17 amino acids. After removal of 0 bases from V and 5 bases from J, the junction contained 10 bases not matched to a gene. The CDR3 sequence: CASSVAATGIGTGELFF. The CDR3 DNA sequence: TGTGCCAGCAGCGTAGCCGCGACAGGGATAGGGACCGGGGAGCTGTTTTTT. The full variable domain, rest sourced from reference TRBV9 and TRBJ2-2, is DSGVTQTPKHLITATGQRVTLRCSPRSGDLSVYWYQQSLDQGLQFLIQYYNGEERAKGNILERFSAQQFPDLHSELNLSSLELGDSALYFCASSVAATGIGTGELFFGEGSRLTVL.

The rearrangement links TRBV6-5 to TRBJ1-1; D gene uncertain. Trimming cost V 0 bases and J 2 bases, with 10 bases left between them. The CDR3 has 15 amino acids. In germline, CDR1 is MNHEY, CDR2 SVGAGI. The CDR3 sequence is CASSYSILGNTEAFF. DNA of the CDR3: TGTGCCAGCAGTTACTCAATCTTGGGCAACACTGAAGCTTTCTTT.

The chain links TRBV7-9 to TRBJ2-7; D may be TRBD2 (7 bases). The germline V and J ends were trimmed by 8 bases and 3 bases, with 14 bases remaining between them. The CDR3 is made up of 13 amino acids. Germline V gives CDR1 SEHNR, CDR2 FQNEAQ (reference sequence). CDR3 bases: TGTGCCAGCGGAGGGGGGGGCATCTACGAGCAGTACTTC. Protein product: CASGGGGIYEQYF.

The J gene is TRBJ2-7, the V gene TRBV5-1, with no clear D. Trimming pared 0 bases from V and 10 bases from J, leaving 14 bases between. The CDR3 is made up of 13 amino acids. Germline CDR1 is SGHRS and CDR2 is YFSETQ. Here the CDR3 reads CASSLEPGPPQYF. CDR3 coding DNA: TGCGCCAGCAGCTTGGAGCCGGGTCCTCCACAGTACTTC. Full variable domain (missing parts from reference TRBV5-1 and TRBJ2-7): KAGVTQTPRYLIKTRGQQVTLSCSPISGHRSVSWYQQTPGQGLQFLFEYFSETQRNKGNFPGRFSGRQFSNSRSEMNVSTLELGDSALYLCASSLEPGPPQYFGPGTRLTVT.

The chain links TRBV7-2 to TRBJ1-2, with 7 bases fitting TRBD1. The CDR3 is 14 residues long. V lost 5 bases, J lost 4 bases, and 7 bases stayed unmatched. CDR1 and CDR2 from the germline V gene are SGHTA and FQGNSA. The CDR3 region is CASSTQQGRYGYTF. DNA of the CDR3: TGTGCCAGCAGCACACAACAGGGGCGCTATGGCTACACCTTC.

V gene TRBV28 combines with J gene TRBJ1-4; TRBD1 agrees at 9 bases. Germline-derived CDR1 and CDR2 are MDHEN and SYDVKM. The CDR3 spans 14 residues. Germline trimming cut 4 bases from V and 5 bases from J; bases unmatched to any gene: 2. The CDR3 DNA reads as TGTGCCAGCAGTTCGGGGACAGGGAATGAAAAACTGTTTTTT. Amino acids: CASSSGTGNEKLFF. Full variable domain (missing parts from reference TRBV28 and TRBJ1-4): DVKVTQSSRYLVKRTGEKVFLECVQDMDHENMFWYRQDPGLGLRLIYFSYDVKMKEKGDIPEGYSVSREKKERFSLILESASTNQTSMYLCASSSGTGNEKLFFGSGTQLSVL.

This clone was detected only once. V usage is TRBV9 and J usage is TRBJ2-5; 10 bases line up with TRBD1. CDR3 length equals 16 residues. V lost 0 bases and J lost 5; bases outside the gene matches: 7. The germline gives CDR1 SGDLS, CDR2 YYNGEE. The CDR3 nucleotides are TGTGCCAGCAGCGTAGTGACAGGGGGCGGGACTGAGACCCAGTACTTC. Amino acid sequence: CASSVVTGGGTETQYF. The full variable domain, its missing parts supplied by reference TRBV9 and TRBJ2-5, is DSGVTQTPKHLITATGQRVTLRCSPRSGDLSVYWYQQSLDQGLQFLIQYYNGEERAKGNILERFSAQQFPDLHSELNLSSLELGDSALYFCASSVVTGGGTETQYFGPGTRLLVL.

The gene calls are TRBV18 and TRBJ1-1; D not resolved. Germline-derived CDR1 and CDR2 are KGHSH and LQKENI. V shed 2 bases and J shed 8 bases, with 24 bases lying between them. The CDR3 spans 17 residues. The CDR3 is CASSPVPTDRGAKEAFF. CDR3 in DNA: TGTGCCAGCTCACCAGTACCGACTGACCGAGGCGCCAAAGAAGCTTTCTTT.

This sequence joins TRBV19 and TRBJ2-3; TRBD1 matches 10 bases. Trimming removed 6 bases from V and 2 bases from J; junction bases left unmatched: 11. This CDR3 has 17 amino acids. CDR1 LNHDA and CDR2 SQIVND come from the germline V gene (reference sequence). CDR3 coding DNA: TGTGCCAGTAGGGACAGGGGGGGACTGACCCTCACAGATACGCAGTATTTT. Translation gives CASRDRGGLTLTDTQYF.

This clone was detected a few times. The chain uses TRBV19 and TRBJ1-2, with D possibly being TRBD1 (6 bases). The CDR3 contains 17 residues. V was trimmed by 6 bases and J by 8 bases, leaving 28 bases between them. CDR1 LNHDA and CDR2 SQIVND come from the germline V gene (reference sequence). CDR3 nucleotides: TGTGCCAGTAGCAACACAGAAACAGGGAGCGTTTCACGAGGCTACACCTTC. It codes for CASSNTETGSVSRGYTF. The variable domain in full, with the rest retrieved from reference TRBV19 and TRBJ1-2, is DGGITQSPKYLFRKEGQNVTLSCEQNLNHDAMYWYRQDPGQGLRLIYYSQIVNDFQKGDIAEGYSVSREKKESFPLTVTSAQKNPTAFYLCASSNTETGSVSRGYTFGSGTRLTVV.

The chain couples TRBV7-2 to TRBJ1-5, with D possibly being TRBD1 (5 bases). Germline V gene sequence: CDR1 SGHTA, CDR2 FQGNSA. V gave up 5 bases and J gave up 5 bases, with 10 bases separating them. The CDR3 sequence is 13 residues long. The DNA of the CDR3 is TGTGCCAGCAGCGTGGGACTGTATCAGCCCCAGCATTTT. Amino acids: CASSVGLYQPQHF.